This TCR beta chain comes out of a study of T cells after yellow fever vaccination. The study, taken as a whole, reports: Subsequent to the booster, the majority of primary-vaccination clones reappeared (around 97% CD4, about 90% CD8). Abundant clonotypes from the bulk population could contaminate FACS-sorted repertoires.

TCRdb re-derived calls from the 5' RACE reads in MiXCR, one entry per CDR3 protein. Of 30,000 to 35,000 distinct CDR3 sequences listed, 6.6% are singletons. This CDR3 spans 13 amino acids. V lost 8 bases, J lost 1 base, and 9 bases lay in between. The TCR sequence derives from a young man who received the YFV17D yellow fever vaccine. V gene TRBV12-3 or TRBV12-4 combines with J gene TRBJ1-5, with D uncertain. The starting material was PBMCs, either bulk or a sorted T-cell subset (CD4+, CD8+, memory, or dextramer-sorted; not recorded which), obtained on the day of the first yellow fever vaccination. The CDR3 loop reads CASGVRSNQPQHF. The DNA of the CDR3 is TGTGCCAGCGGGGTGCGGAGCAATCAGCCCCAGCATTTT.